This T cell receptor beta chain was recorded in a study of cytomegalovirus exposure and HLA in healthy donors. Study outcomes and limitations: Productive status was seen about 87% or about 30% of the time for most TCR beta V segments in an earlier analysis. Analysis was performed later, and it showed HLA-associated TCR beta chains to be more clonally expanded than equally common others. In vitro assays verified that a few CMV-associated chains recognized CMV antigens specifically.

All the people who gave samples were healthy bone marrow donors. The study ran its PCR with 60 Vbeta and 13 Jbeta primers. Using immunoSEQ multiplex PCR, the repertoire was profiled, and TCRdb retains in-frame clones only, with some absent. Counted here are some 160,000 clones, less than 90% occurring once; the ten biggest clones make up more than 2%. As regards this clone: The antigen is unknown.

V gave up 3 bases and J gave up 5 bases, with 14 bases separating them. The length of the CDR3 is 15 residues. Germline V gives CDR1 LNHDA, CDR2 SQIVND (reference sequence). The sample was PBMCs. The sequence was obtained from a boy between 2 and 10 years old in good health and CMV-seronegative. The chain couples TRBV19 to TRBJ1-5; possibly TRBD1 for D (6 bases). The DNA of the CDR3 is TGTGCCAGTAGTATTACAGGGCCCTCGTATCAGCCCCAGCATTTT. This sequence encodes CASSITGPSYQPQHF.